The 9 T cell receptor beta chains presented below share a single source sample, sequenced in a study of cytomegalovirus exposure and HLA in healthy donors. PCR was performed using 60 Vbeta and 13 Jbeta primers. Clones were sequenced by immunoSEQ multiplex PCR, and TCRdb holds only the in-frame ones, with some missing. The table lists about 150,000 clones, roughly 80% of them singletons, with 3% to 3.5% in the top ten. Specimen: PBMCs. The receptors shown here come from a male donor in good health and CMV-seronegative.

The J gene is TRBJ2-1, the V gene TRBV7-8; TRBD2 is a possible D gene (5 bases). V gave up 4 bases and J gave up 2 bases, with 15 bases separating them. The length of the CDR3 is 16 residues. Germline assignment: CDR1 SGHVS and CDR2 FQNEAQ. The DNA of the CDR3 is TGTGCCAGCAGCTACCGGGATTCACTCACCTACAATGAGCAGTTCTTC. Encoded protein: CASSYRDSLTYNEQFF.

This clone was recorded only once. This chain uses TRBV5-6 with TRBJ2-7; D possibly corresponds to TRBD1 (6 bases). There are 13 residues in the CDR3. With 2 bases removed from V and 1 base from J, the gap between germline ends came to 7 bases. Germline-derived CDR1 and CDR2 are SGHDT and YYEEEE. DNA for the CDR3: TGTGCCAGCAGCTTCGACAGGTCCTACGAGCAGTACTTC. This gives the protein CASSFDRSYEQYF.

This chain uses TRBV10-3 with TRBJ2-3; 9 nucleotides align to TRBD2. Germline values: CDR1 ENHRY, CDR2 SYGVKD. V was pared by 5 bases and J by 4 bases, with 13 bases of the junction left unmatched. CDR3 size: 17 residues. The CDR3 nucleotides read TGTGCCATCAGTACTAATATAGCGGGAGTGGCCCCAGATACGCAGTATTTT. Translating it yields CAISTNIAGVAPDTQYF.

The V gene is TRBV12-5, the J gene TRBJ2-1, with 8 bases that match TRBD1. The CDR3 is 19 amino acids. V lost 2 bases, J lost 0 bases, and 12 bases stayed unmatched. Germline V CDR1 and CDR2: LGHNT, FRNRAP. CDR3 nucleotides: TGTGCTAGTGGTTTGTATGGCAGGGGGCTTTTTTACTCCTACAATGAGCAGTTCTTC. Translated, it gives CASGLYGRGLFYSYNEQFF.

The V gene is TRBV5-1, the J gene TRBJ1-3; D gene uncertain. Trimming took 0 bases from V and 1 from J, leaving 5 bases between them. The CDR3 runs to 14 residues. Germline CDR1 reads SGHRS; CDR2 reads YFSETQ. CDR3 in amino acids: CASSLAGSGNTIYF. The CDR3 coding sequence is TGCGCCAGCAGCTTGGCCGGGTCTGGAAACACCATATATTTT.

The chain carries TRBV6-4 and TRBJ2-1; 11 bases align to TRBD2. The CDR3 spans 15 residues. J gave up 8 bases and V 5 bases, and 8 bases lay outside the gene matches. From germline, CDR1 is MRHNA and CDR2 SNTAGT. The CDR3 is CASSRTLAGEDEQFF. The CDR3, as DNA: TGTGCCAGCAGTCGAACACTAGCGGGGGAGGATGAGCAGTTCTTC.

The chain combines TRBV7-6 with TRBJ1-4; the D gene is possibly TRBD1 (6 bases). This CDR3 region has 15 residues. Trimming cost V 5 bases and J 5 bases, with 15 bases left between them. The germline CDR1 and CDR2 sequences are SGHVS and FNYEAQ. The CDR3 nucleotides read TGTGCCAGCAGCACCTTCCGGGACAAGAATGAAAAACTGTTTTTT. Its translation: CASSTFRDKNEKLFF.

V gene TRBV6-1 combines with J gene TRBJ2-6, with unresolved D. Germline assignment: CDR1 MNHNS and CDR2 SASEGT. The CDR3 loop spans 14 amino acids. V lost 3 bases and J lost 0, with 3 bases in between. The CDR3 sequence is CASSDNSGANVLTF. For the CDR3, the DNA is TGTGCCAGCAGTGACAACTCTGGGGCCAACGTCCTGACTTTC.

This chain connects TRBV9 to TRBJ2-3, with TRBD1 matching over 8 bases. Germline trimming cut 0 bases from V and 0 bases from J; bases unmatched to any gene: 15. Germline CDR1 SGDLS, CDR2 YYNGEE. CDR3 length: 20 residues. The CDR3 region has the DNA TGTGCCAGCAGCGTAGGTCCAGGGGGCGCGAGTGGTATAAGCACAGATACGCAGTATTTT. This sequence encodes CASSVGPGGASGISTDTQYF.